The clone carrying this T cell receptor (beta chain) was observed a handful of times. The antigen remains undetermined. The data are from a study of CD8 T cells in ankylosing spondylitis. Study conclusions and caveats: Matched ankylosing spondylitis synovial fluid reportedly contained a significantly enriched population of disease-linked clones. Seven or eight highly homologous variants formed a TCR beta motif that appeared characteristic of ankylosing spondylitis blood.

The ends were cut back, 4 bases at V and 2 bases at J, with 10 bases in the middle. The CDR3 extends over 14 amino acids. Construction of TCR beta libraries was performed using quantitative 5'-RACE with molecular barcodes. TCRdb passed the 5' RACE reads through MiXCR, listing each CDR3 protein once. The repertoire holds approximately 150,000 distinct CDR3 sequences, with approximately 17% as singletons. The J gene is TRBJ2-3, the V gene TRBV12-3 or TRBV12-4; D gene uncertain. The origin of this receptor is a male donor with ankylosing spondylitis. Material for sequencing was blood, either unsorted or a sorted T cell fraction (not recorded which). The DNA of the CDR3 is TGTGCCAGCAGTTCGACCCTTTTCACAGATACGCAGTATTTT. It codes for CASSSTLFTDTQYF.